This T cell receptor beta chain was captured by sequencing in a study of identical twins. Study results and limitations: For monozygotic twins, models underestimated out-of-frame TCR alpha sharing. Conclusions were drawn cross-sectionally by statistical analysis, without following the same donors.

TCRdb independently ran MiXCR on the 5' RACE reads; one entry per CDR3 protein. The sample consists of 200,000 or so distinct CDR3 sequences, approximately 8.3% of them appearing once. CDR3 size: 12 residues. In germline, CDR1 is SGHTA, CDR2 FQGNSA. The V segment lost 8 bases and the J segment 3 bases; nucleotides outside the gene matches: 4. This clonotype was picked up many times. Its antigen is not identified. The sample was also linked to a second study, of yellow fever vaccine responses in identical twins.

The sample taken for sequencing was memory (CD45RO+) T cells sorted from blood. This sequence originates from a woman under 30 in good health. V is TRBV7-2 and J is TRBJ2-7, with 7 bases that match TRBD1. The CDR3 loop reads CASGTEHYEQYF. The CDR3 bases are TGTGCCAGCGGGACAGAACACTACGAGCAGTACTTC.